Below are 20 T cell receptor beta chains sequenced from a single sample in a study of OX40 agonist ivuxolimab in advanced cancers. Profiling relied on immunoSEQ multiplex PCR, and the TCRdb table lists in-frame clones only, not all of them. The sample has about 69,000 clones; 75% to 90% are singletons. Here the sequenced sample was CD4+ or CD8+ T cells sorted from blood, taken in a trial of the OX40 agonist ivuxolimab. These TCRs come from an adult with an advanced solid tumor such as melanoma, head and neck, liver or kidney cancer.

The chain combines TRBV7-9 with TRBJ2-3, with 9 nucleotides matching TRBD2. From germline, CDR1 is SEHNR and CDR2 FQNEAQ (reference sequence). Trimming took 5 bases from V and 6 from J; bases not matched to a gene: 12. This CDR3 comprises 16 residues. CDR3 sequence reads: CASSRSGSGLYDTQYF. In DNA form, the CDR3 reads TGTGCCAGCAGCCGTAGCGGGAGTGGTTTGTACGATACGCAGTATTTT.

The rearrangement uses TRBV5-1 and TRBJ1-3, with 7 bases that match TRBD1. The V gene's germline CDR1 is SGHRS and CDR2 YFSETQ. J gave up 0 bases and V 4 bases, and 4 bases lay outside the gene matches. CDR3 size: 15 residues. CDR3 loop: CASSRDSTSGNTIYF. CDR3 bases: TGCGCCAGCAGCCGGGACAGTACCTCTGGAAACACCATATATTTT.

CDR3: CASNPPNRGPDTQYF. As DNA, the CDR3 is TGTGCCAGCAACCCCCCAAACAGGGGGCCAGATACGCAGTATTTT. The V gene is TRBV7-9, the J gene TRBJ2-3; TRBD1 aligns across 9 bases. V lost 7 bases and J lost 4; bases outside the gene matches: 9. This CDR3 is 15 amino acids long. Germline loops: CDR1 SEHNR, CDR2 FQNEAQ (reference sequence).

The chain uses TRBV6-5 and TRBJ2-7; 7 bases align to TRBD2. The CDR3 is 14 residues long. V was clipped by 6 bases and J by 2 bases; unmatched bases: 7. The germline CDR1 and CDR2 sequences are MNHEY and SVGAGI. The CDR3, as DNA: TGTGCCAGCAGGGGTCGGGGGACTACCTACGAGCAGTACTTC. Translated: CASRGRGTTYEQYF.

The CDR3 DNA reads TGTGCCAGCTCACCACTGGAAGGGACCGAGCAGTACTTC. Translation gives CASSPLEGTEQYF. J is TRBJ2-5 and V is TRBV18; the D call may be TRBD1 or TRBD2 (5 bases each). The DNA end is more similar to TRBJ2-7, so the J call may be wrong. This CDR3 spans 13 amino acids. Per germline, CDR1 KGHSH and CDR2 LQKENI.

The gene calls are TRBV28 and TRBJ2-7; D is possibly TRBD2 (6 bases). The CDR3 consists of 15 residues. Deletions cut 0 bases from V and 5 bases from J, with 14 bases between. CDR1 and CDR2 from the germline V gene are MDHEN and SYDVKM. CDR3 sequence: CASSLWEGKGNEQYF. As DNA, the CDR3 is TGTGCCAGCAGTTTATGGGAGGGGAAAGGGAACGAGCAGTACTTC.

This sequence joins TRBV10-1 and TRBJ2-2; TRBD1 or TRBD2 may be the D gene (5 bases each). The V gene's germline CDR1 is WNHNN and CDR2 SYGVQD (reference sequence). CDR3 size: 14 residues. V was cut by 6 bases and J by 4 bases, with 12 bases left in between. The CDR3, as DNA: TGCGCCAGCAGCCGGGACGCGATCACCGGGGAGCTGTTTTTT. It is translated as CASSRDAITGELFF.

The chain joins TRBV9 to TRBJ2-1, with 7 bases lining up with TRBD2. The germline gives CDR1 SGDLS, CDR2 YYNGEE. There are 16 residues in the CDR3. With V trimmed by 0 bases and J by 10 bases, 13 bases remained unmatched. This chain's CDR3 is CASSVESSGNNEEQFF. The CDR3 DNA is TGTGCCAGCAGCGTAGAGTCCAGCGGGAATAATGAAGAGCAGTTCTTC.

This chain uses TRBV7-3 with TRBJ2-7; D might be TRBD1 or TRBD2, each matching 5 bases. The germline V gene has CDR1 SGHTA and CDR2 FQGTGA. V was shortened by 4 bases and J by 3 bases, with 10 bases between the two germline ends. The length of the CDR3 is 13 residues. The CDR3 region is CASSSGTVYEQYF. The CDR3 nucleotides are TGTGCCAGCAGCTCGGGGACGGTCTACGAGCAGTACTTC.

This clone was seen a single time. The CDR3 nucleotides read TGTGCCAGCAGTGGCGGCAGTAGGAACACTGAAGCTTTCTTT. Its translation: CASSGGSRNTEAFF. The genes are TRBV5-4 and TRBJ1-1, with D uncertain. CDR1 and CDR2 (germline): SGHNT, YYREEE (reference sequence). The germline V and J ends were trimmed by 5 bases and 1 base, with 12 bases remaining between them. The CDR3 has 14 amino acids.

This chain uses TRBV15 with TRBJ1-5; D gene ambiguous. V lost 8 bases to trimming and J lost 10 bases, with 12 bases between them. Germline V CDR1 and CDR2: LNHNV, YYDKDF (reference sequence). This CDR3 region has 11 residues. The CDR3 protein is CATYFIPPQHF. The CDR3 nucleotides are TGTGCCACCTATTTTATTCCCCCCCAGCATTTT. Based on the CDR3 plus reference TRBV15 and TRBJ1-5, the full variable domain is DAMVIQNPRYQVTQFGKPVTLSCSQTLNHNVMYWYQQKSSQAPKLLFHYYDKDFNNEADTPDNFQSRRPNTSFCFLDIRSPGLGDTAMYLCATYFIPPQHFGDGTRLSIL.

This clone was recorded only once. This chain uses TRBV19 with TRBJ2-7, with 10 bases that match TRBD1. This CDR3 comprises 14 residues. CDR1 LNHDA and CDR2 SQIVND come from the germline V gene (reference sequence). J gave up 4 bases and V 4 bases, and 4 bases lay outside the gene matches. The CDR3 loop reads CASSTRTGGYEQYF. CDR3 coding DNA: TGTGCCAGTAGTACCCGGACAGGGGGGTACGAGCAGTACTTC.

This clone appeared once. The V and J genes are TRBV30 and TRBJ1-5; tentative D call: TRBD1 (6 bases). Germline loops: CDR1 GTSNPN, CDR2 SVGIG (reference sequence). The CDR3 consists of 18 residues. V was trimmed by 5 bases and J by 5 bases, leaving 28 bases between them. The CDR3 DNA follows: TGTGCCTGGTCTCGGGGCCGATTGGGGGCAGGGTCGGATCAGCCCCAGCATTTT. Translating it yields CAWSRGRLGAGSDQPQHF.

This chain uses TRBV30 with TRBJ2-7; a possible D gene is TRBD1 (6 bases). CDR3 length equals 15 residues. The germline V and J ends were trimmed by 3 bases and 5 bases, with 20 bases remaining between them. The V gene's germline CDR1 is GTSNPN and CDR2 SVGIG (reference sequence). Here the CDR3 DNA reads TGTGCCTGGAGGGGGGCGGCCCTCTTGGGCCACGAGCAGTACTTC. Protein sequence: CAWRGAALLGHEQYF.

This clone was counted a single time. CDR3 in DNA: TGCGCCAGCAGCGGAGGACACGACAGGGGATCCTACGAGCAGTACTTC. This encodes CASSGGHDRGSYEQYF. The rearrangement links TRBV5-1 to TRBJ2-7, with 8 bases identical to TRBD1. This CDR3 spans 16 amino acids. J was trimmed by 1 base and V by 4 bases; bases with no gene match: 10. The V gene's germline CDR1 is SGHRS and CDR2 YFSETQ. The variable domain in full, completed from reference TRBV5-1 and TRBJ2-7, reads KAGVTQTPRYLIKTRGQQVTLSCSPISGHRSVSWYQQTPGQGLQFLFEYFSETQRNKGNFPGRFSGRQFSNSRSEMNVSTLELGDSALYLCASSGGHDRGSYEQYFGPGTRLTVT.

The sample holds one count of this clone. The chain links TRBV9 to TRBJ2-3; TRBD2 might be the D (6 bases). The CDR3 consists of 18 residues. CDR1 and CDR2 from the germline V gene are SGDLS and YYNGEE. Trimming pared 3 bases from V and 2 bases from J, leaving 22 bases between. The CDR3 loop is CASSGNPRRASDTDTQYF. DNA of the CDR3: TGTGCCAGCAGCGGTAACCCCCGTAGGGCTAGCGACACAGATACGCAGTATTTT.

The CDR3 sequence: CASSADRAYNEQFF. As DNA, the CDR3 is TGTGCCAGCAGCGCGGACAGGGCCTACAATGAGCAGTTCTTC. This chain joins TRBV11-3 and TRBJ2-1; 8 nucleotides line up with TRBD1. Trimming took 5 bases from V and 2 from J; bases not matched to a gene: 2. The CDR3 contains 14 residues. CDR1 and CDR2 (germline): SGHNT, YENEEA.

This chain connects TRBV30 to TRBJ1-5; TRBD1 is a possible D gene (5 bases). CDR1 is GTSNPN and CDR2 is SVGIG in the germline V gene (reference sequence). Trimming took 2 bases from V and 4 from J, leaving 12 bases between them. CDR3 length: 14 amino acids. The CDR3, as DNA: TGTGCCTGGAGTCGCCGGGGGGATAATCAGCCCCAGCATTTT. Amino acid sequence: CAWSRRGDNQPQHF.

The chain uses TRBV19 and TRBJ2-3; 7 nucleotides match TRBD2. After removal of 0 bases from V and 3 bases from J, the junction contained 3 bases not matched to a gene. CDR3 length equals 15 residues. The germline CDR1 and CDR2 sequences are LNHDA and SQIVND (reference sequence). The CDR3 is CASSIEGSGTDTQYF. CDR3 DNA sequence: TGTGCCAGTAGTATAGAAGGTAGCGGGACAGATACGCAGTATTTT.

This clone was counted a single time. The J gene is TRBJ2-5, the V gene TRBV28; perhaps TRBD1 as D (5 bases). CDR3 size: 15 residues. CDR1 and CDR2 from the germline V gene are MDHEN and SYDVKM. V was clipped by 3 bases and J by 4 bases, with 15 bases between them. In DNA form, the CDR3 reads TGTGCCAGCAGTTTCGGCGGACATTCGGCAGAGACCCAGTACTTC. Protein sequence: CASSFGGHSAETQYF.